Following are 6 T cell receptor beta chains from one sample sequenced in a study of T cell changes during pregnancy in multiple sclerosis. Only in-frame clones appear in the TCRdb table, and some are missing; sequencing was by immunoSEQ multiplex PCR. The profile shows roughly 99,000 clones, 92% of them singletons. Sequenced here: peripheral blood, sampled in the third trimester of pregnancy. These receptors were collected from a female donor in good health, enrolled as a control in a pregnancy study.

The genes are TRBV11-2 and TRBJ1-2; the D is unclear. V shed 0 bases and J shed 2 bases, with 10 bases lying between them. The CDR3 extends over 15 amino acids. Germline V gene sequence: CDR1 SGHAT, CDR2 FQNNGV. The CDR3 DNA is TGTGCCAGCAGCTTAGATCGCAGAGGAAACTATGGCTACACCTTC. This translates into CASSLDRRGNYGYTF.

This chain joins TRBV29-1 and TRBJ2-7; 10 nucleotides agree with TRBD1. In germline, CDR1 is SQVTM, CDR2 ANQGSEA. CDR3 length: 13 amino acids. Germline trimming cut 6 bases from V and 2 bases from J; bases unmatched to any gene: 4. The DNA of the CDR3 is TGCAGCGTGTTCGGGACAGGGGCCTACGAGCAGTACTTC. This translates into CSVFGTGAYEQYF.

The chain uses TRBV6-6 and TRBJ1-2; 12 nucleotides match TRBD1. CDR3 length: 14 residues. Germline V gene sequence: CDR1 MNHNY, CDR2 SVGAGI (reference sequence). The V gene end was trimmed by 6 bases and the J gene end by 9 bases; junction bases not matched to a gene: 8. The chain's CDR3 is CASRGDRGLGSYTF. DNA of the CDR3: TGTGCCAGCAGGGGGGACAGGGGGCTCGGAAGCTACACCTTC.

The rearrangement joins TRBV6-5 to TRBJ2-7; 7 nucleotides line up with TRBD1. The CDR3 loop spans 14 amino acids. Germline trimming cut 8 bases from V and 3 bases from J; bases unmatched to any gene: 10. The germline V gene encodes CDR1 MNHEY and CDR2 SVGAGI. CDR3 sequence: CASHTPGQSYEQYF. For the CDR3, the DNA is TGTGCCAGCCATACCCCGGGACAGAGCTACGAGCAGTACTTC.

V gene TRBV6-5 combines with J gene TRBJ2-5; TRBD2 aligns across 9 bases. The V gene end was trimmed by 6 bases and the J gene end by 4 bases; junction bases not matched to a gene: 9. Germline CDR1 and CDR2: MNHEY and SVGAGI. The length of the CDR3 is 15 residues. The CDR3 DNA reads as TGTGCCAGCAGCCTCAGCGGGGGGAATCGAGAGACCCAGTACTTC. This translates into CASSLSGGNRETQYF.

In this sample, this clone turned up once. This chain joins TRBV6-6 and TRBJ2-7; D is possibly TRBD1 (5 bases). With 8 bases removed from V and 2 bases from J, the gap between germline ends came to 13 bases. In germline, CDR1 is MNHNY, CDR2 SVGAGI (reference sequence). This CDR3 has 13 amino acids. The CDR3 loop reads CASSPTATYEQYF. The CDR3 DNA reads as TGTGCCAGCTCTCCGACAGCGACCTACGAGCAGTACTTC.